The clone carrying this T cell receptor (beta chain) was picked up many times. Its matching antigen is unknown. This sample is part of a study of early T cells in non-severe SARS-CoV-2 infection. Study-level background: Whole-blood bulk RNA, unsorted, was sequenced, and chains were unpaired.

cDNA molecules, individually, were tagged with unique molecular identifiers. One entry per CDR3 protein results from TCRdb running MiXCR on the 5' RACE reads. The table shows 60,000 or so distinct CDR3 sequences, with about 13% occurring only once. Study outcomes and limitations: VDJdb-based annotation leaned toward anti-spike CD8 responses and missed private and CD4 specificities.

The CDR3 is made up of 15 amino acids. Trimming removed 2 bases at V and 5 bases at J, with 15 bases between. Per the germline V gene, CDR1 is MNHNS and CDR2 is SASEGT. Sequencing input: whole blood. V usage is TRBV6-1 and J usage is TRBJ1-1, with D possibly matching TRBD1 (6 bases). The sequence was obtained from an adult who was a healthcare worker with PCR-confirmed SARS-CoV-2 infection or an uninfected control (not recorded which). The CDR3 DNA sequence: TGTGCCAGCAGTGAAAGGGACACAGTGAGGACTGAAGCTTTCTTT. As protein: CASSERDTVRTEAFF.